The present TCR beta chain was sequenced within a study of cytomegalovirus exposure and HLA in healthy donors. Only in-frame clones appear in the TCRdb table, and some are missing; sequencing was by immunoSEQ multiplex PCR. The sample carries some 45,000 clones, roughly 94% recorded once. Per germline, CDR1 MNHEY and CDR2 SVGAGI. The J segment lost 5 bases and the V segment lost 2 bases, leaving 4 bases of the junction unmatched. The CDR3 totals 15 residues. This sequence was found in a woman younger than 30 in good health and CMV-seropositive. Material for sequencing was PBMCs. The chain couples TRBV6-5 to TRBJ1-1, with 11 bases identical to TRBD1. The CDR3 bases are TGTGCCAGCAGTTACGGACAGGGGGCGAGGACTGAAGCTTTCTTT. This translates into CASSYGQGARTEAFF.